The 22 T cell receptor beta chains below all came from one sample that was sequenced in a study of cytotoxic CD8 clonotypes in ibrutinib-treated CLL. Using immunoSEQ multiplex PCR, the repertoire was profiled, and TCRdb retains in-frame clones only, with some absent. The repertoire has roughly 63,000 clones, less than 60% of them found once; the top ten carry 14% to 15%. Specimen: PBMCs, collected after 12 months of ibrutinib treatment. The receptors originated from a human donor with chronic lymphocytic leukemia.

This chain uses TRBV5-1 with TRBJ1-1; maybe TRBD1 (6 bases). Germline CDR1 and CDR2: SGHRS and YFSETQ. The CDR3 spans 13 residues. V was cut by 4 bases and J by 1 base, with 8 bases left in between. The CDR3 spells CASSLQGNTEAFF. The CDR3 DNA reads TGCGCCAGCAGCCTACAGGGGAACACTGAAGCTTTCTTT.

This rearrangement joins TRBV6-5 to TRBJ1-5; D uncertain. V dropped 8 bases and J dropped 0 bases, with 8 bases sitting between them. Germline V lookup: CDR1 MNHEY, CDR2 SVGAGI. This CDR3 spans 13 amino acids. CDR3 sequence reads: CASVDISNQPQHF. The DNA of the CDR3 is TGTGCCAGCGTAGACATTAGCAATCAGCCCCAGCATTTT.

The CDR3 sequence is CASTRSRGLGTGELFF. In nucleotides, the CDR3 is TGTGCCAGCACCCGTAGCAGGGGGTTGGGCACCGGGGAGCTGTTTTTT. The V gene is TRBV9, the J gene TRBJ2-2; 7 nucleotides align to TRBD1. V shed 6 bases, J shed 4 bases, and the junction held 12 bases outside the gene matches. The germline V gene has CDR1 SGDLS and CDR2 YYNGEE. The CDR3 sequence is 16 residues long.

The rearrangement uses TRBV30 and TRBJ1-1; D uncertain. The CDR3 runs to 12 residues. Trimming removed 5 bases from V and 5 bases from J, with 12 bases in between. Germline values: CDR1 GTSNPN, CDR2 SVGIG (reference sequence). The CDR3 bases are TGTGCCTGGGTCCAAGGTCTAACTGAAGCTTTCTTT. This encodes CAWVQGLTEAFF.

This clone was counted between two and nine times. V is TRBV19 and J is TRBJ1-3, with unresolved D. Per germline, CDR1 LNHDA and CDR2 SQIVND (reference sequence). Trimming cost V 0 bases and J 7 bases, with 13 bases left between them. The CDR3 consists of 15 residues. The CDR3 spells CASSIDLRLGNTIYF. CDR3 nucleotides: TGTGCCAGTAGTATAGATCTTCGGCTCGGGAACACCATATATTTT.

This clone came up a few times. One end of the junction does not line up with germline, which may come from a read error. The chain is built from TRBV10-2 and TRBJ1-2; D is perhaps TRBD1 (6 bases). This CDR3 has 11 amino acids. Germline CDR1 and CDR2: WSHSY and SAAADI. CDR3 bases: TGCGCCAGCAGGGAAAACACAGGGAAGAGCTTC. It codes for CASRENTGKSF.

The rearrangement joins TRBV6-5 to TRBJ2-7; D may be TRBD1 (6 bases). The CDR3 has 16 residues. Trimming removed 4 bases from V and 2 bases from J, with 18 bases in between. Germline V gene lookup returns CDR1 MNHEY and CDR2 SVGAGI. The chain's CDR3 is CASSSLGDIVPYEQYF. Written as DNA, the CDR3 is TGTGCCAGCAGTTCCCTCGGGGACATTGTTCCCTACGAGCAGTACTTC.

The rearrangement uses TRBV7-2 and TRBJ2-1; D remains unclear. CDR3 size: 13 residues. V lost 5 bases to trimming and J lost 6 bases, with 11 bases between them. Per germline, CDR1 SGHTA and CDR2 FQGNSA. The CDR3 DNA reads as TGTGCCAGCAGCCAGACGAGCCGCAATGAGCAGTTCTTC. Translated: CASSQTSRNEQFF.

This chain joins TRBV28 and TRBJ2-7; D possibly corresponds to TRBD1 (5 bases). V was cut by 9 bases and J by 2 bases, with 11 bases left in between. The CDR3 runs to 12 residues. Germline V gene lookup returns CDR1 MDHEN and CDR2 SYDVKM. The CDR3 here is CASDKGPYEQYF. Here the CDR3 DNA reads TGTGCCAGTGACAAGGGGCCCTACGAGCAGTACTTC.

The rearrangement joins TRBV5-4 to TRBJ2-2; D ambiguous. Trimming took 6 bases from V and 4 from J, leaving 10 bases between them. The CDR3 is 13 amino acids. CDR1 SGHNT and CDR2 YYREEE come from the germline V gene (reference sequence). CDR3 protein: CASTSPATGELFF. Here the CDR3 DNA reads TGTGCCAGCACCTCTCCAGCCACCGGGGAGCTGTTTTTT.

In its sample, this clone was seen a few times. This sample also contains other DNA sequences that code for the same CDR3. The chain recombines TRBV11-2 with TRBJ1-5; no reliable D call. Trimming stripped 2 bases from V and 4 bases from J, with 12 bases between. CDR1 is SGHAT, CDR2 FQNNGV, per germline. The CDR3 has 15 residues. The CDR3 nucleotides read TGTGCCAGCAGCTTACTGCCAGGATCTAATCAGCCCCAGCATTTT. Translated: CASSLLPGSNQPQHF.

This chain connects TRBV28 to TRBJ2-2; 10 bases align to TRBD1. Germline CDR1 reads MDHEN; CDR2 reads SYDVKM. CDR3 length equals 17 residues. The V gene end was trimmed by 3 bases and the J gene end by 3 bases; junction bases not matched to a gene: 7. The CDR3: CASSFSGTGAYTGELFF. Here the CDR3 DNA reads TGTGCCAGCAGTTTCTCCGGGACAGGGGCTTACACCGGGGAGCTGTTTTTT.

This clone came up a few times. This chain links TRBV7-8 with TRBJ2-5, with D unclear. CDR3 size: 12 residues. Germline V CDR1 and CDR2: SGHVS, FQNEAQ. Trimming removed 2 bases from V and 9 bases from J, with 10 bases in between. The CDR3 DNA sequence: TGTGCCAGCAGCTTATCTTTGGATTCCCAGTACTTC. Its protein is CASSLSLDSQYF.

The rearrangement joins TRBV28 to TRBJ1-5; D may be TRBD1 (6 bases). V lost 6 bases to trimming and J lost 5 bases, with 11 bases between them. From germline, CDR1 is MDHEN and CDR2 SYDVKM. This CDR3 is built from 13 residues. CDR3 DNA sequence: TGTGCCAGCAGACCGGACAGTTATCAGCCCCAGCATTTT. It codes for CASRPDSYQPQHF.

The J gene is TRBJ2-5, the V gene TRBV5-6; D may be TRBD1 or TRBD2 (6 bases each). CDR1 and CDR2 (germline): SGHDT, YYEEEE. This CDR3 spans 14 amino acids. V lost 0 bases and J lost 4, with 10 bases in between. The CDR3 DNA follows: TGTGCCAGCAGCTTGGTTGGGGGGCGAGAGACCCAGTACTTC. This translates into CASSLVGGRETQYF.

V usage is TRBV5-8 and J usage is TRBJ1-2; D not certain. V lost 2 bases to trimming and J lost 2 bases, with 13 bases between them. Germline loops: CDR1 SGHTS, CDR2 YDEGEE. CDR3 size: 15 residues. The CDR3 nucleotides are TGTGCCAGCAGCTTAGCCCACAGAGCCAACTATGGCTACACCTTC. Amino acids: CASSLAHRANYGYTF.

V is TRBV6-1 and J is TRBJ2-1; possibly TRBD1 or TRBD2 for D (5 bases each). Germline V gene data show CDR1 as MNHNS and CDR2 as SASEGT. Trimming shortened V by 2 bases and J by 3 bases, and 14 bases separated the two germline ends. The CDR3 is 16 amino acids. CDR3: CASSESSVGVYNEQFF. As DNA, the CDR3 is TGTGCCAGCAGTGAATCCAGCGTGGGGGTCTACAATGAGCAGTTCTTC.

The chain joins TRBV4-2 to TRBJ1-4; possibly TRBD1 for D (5 bases). V lost 0 bases and J 5 bases, leaving 10 bases between the germline ends. Germline V gene lookup returns CDR1 LGHNA and CDR2 YNFKEQ. The CDR3 loop spans 15 amino acids. The CDR3 coding sequence is TGTGCCAGCAGCCAAGAACAGGTCCCCAATGAAAAACTGTTTTTT. Encoded protein: CASSQEQVPNEKLFF.

The V gene is TRBV2, the J gene TRBJ2-1; no clear D. The V end was cut by 6 bases, the J end by 8 bases, with 17 bases between. From germline, CDR1 is SNHLY and CDR2 FYNNEI. The CDR3 totals 14 residues. DNA for the CDR3: TGTGCCAGCAGCTCGACATCGTCGGACGATGAGCAGTTCTTC. Translating gives CASSSTSSDDEQFF. Full variable domain (missing parts from reference TRBV2 and TRBJ2-1): EPEVTQTPSHQVTQMGQEVILRCVPISNHLYFYWYRQILGQKVEFLVSFYNNEISEKSEIFDDQFSVERPDGSNFTLKIRSTKLEDSAMYFCASSSTSSDDEQFFGPGTRLTVL.

The chain joins TRBV5-1 to TRBJ1-1, with a tentative D call TRBD1 (6 bases). The CDR3 spans 15 residues. Germline V gene lookup returns CDR1 SGHRS and CDR2 YFSETQ. V lost 4 bases and J 1 base, leaving 14 bases between the germline ends. CDR3 DNA: TGCGCCAGCAGCCGAACTCAGGGGACGAACACTGAAGCTTTCTTT. Protein: CASSRTQGTNTEAFF.

J is TRBJ2-1 and V is TRBV7-7; D not certain. Germline V CDR1 and CDR2: SSHAT, FNYEAQ (reference sequence). This CDR3 spans 15 amino acids. The ends were cut back, 1 base at V and 8 bases at J, with 15 bases in the middle. The DNA of the CDR3 is TGTGCCAGCAGCTTAGAGGCAGCCCTACTGGATGAGCAGTTCTTC. Its translation is CASSLEAALLDEQFF.

The chain is built from TRBV29-1 and TRBJ2-5; TRBD1 is a possible D gene (5 bases). V gave up 5 bases and J gave up 7 bases, with 17 bases separating them. The length of the CDR3 is 13 residues. Germline V gene data show CDR1 as SQVTM and CDR2 as ANQGSEA. CDR3 coding DNA: TGCAGCGTTATTGGGGTCGCTCAGGGGACCCAGTACTTC. It specifies CSVIGVAQGTQYF.